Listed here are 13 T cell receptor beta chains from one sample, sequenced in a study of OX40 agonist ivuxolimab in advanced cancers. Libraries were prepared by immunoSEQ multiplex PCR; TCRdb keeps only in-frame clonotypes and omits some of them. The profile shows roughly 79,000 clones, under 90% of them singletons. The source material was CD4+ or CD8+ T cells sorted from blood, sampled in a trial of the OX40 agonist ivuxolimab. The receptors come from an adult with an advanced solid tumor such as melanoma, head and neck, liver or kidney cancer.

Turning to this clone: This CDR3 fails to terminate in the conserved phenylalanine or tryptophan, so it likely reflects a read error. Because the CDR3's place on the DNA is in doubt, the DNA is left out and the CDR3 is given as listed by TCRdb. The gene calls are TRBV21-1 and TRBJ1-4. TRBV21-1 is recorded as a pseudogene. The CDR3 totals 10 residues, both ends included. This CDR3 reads CASSRGTEGG.

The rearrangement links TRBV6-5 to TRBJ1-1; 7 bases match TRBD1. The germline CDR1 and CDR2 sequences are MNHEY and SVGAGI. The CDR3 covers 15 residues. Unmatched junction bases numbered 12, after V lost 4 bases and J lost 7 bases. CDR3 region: CASSLQGGTVNEAFF. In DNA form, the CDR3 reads TGTGCCAGCAGTTTACAAGGGGGGACAGTTAATGAAGCTTTCTTT.

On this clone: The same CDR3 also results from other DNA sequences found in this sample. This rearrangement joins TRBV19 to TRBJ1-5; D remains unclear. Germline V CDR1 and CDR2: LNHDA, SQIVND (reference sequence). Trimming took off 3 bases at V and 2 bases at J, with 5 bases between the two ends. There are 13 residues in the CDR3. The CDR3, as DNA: TGTGCCAGTAGTATCCTAGGCAATCAGCCCCAGCATTTT. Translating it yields CASSILGNQPQHF.

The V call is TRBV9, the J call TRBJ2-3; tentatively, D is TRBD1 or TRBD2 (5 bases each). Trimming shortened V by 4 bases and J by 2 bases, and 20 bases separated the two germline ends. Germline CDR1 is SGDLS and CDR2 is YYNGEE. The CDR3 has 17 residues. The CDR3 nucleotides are TGTGCCAGCAGCCCCCATCCGGCCAGGGAGAACACAGATACGCAGTATTTT. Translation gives CASSPHPARENTDTQYF.

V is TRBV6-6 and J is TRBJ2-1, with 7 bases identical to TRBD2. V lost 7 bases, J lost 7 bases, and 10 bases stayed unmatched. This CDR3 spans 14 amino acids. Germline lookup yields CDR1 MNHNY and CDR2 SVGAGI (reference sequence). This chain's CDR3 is CASTRLAAQNEQFF. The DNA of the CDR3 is TGTGCCAGCACAAGACTAGCAGCCCAGAATGAGCAGTTCTTC.

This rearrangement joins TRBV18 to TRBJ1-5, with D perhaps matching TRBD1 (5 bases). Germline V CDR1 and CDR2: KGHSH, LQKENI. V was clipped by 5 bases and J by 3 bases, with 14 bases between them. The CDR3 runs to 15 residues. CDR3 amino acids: CASSSAGRLNQPQHF. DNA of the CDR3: TGTGCCAGCTCATCCGCAGGGAGGCTCAATCAGCCCCAGCATTTT.

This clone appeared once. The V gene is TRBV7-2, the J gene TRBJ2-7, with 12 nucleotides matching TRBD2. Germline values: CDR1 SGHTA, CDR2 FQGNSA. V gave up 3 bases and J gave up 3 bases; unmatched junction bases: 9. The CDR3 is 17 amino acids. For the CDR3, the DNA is TGTGCCAGCAGCTTTCTAGCGGGAGGGCCCTTTGACTACGAGCAGTACTTC. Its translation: CASSFLAGGPFDYEQYF.

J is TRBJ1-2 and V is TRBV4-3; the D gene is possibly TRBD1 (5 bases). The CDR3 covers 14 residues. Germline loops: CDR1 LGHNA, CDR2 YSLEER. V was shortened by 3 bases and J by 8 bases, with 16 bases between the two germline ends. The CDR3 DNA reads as TGCGCCAGCAGCCAGACCGGGACTGGACTGGGCTACACCTTC. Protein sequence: CASSQTGTGLGYTF.

CDR3 sequence: CASSENLPGGGYTF. In DNA, the CDR3 is TGTGCCAGCAGTGAGAATTTACCAGGCGGAGGTTACACCTTC. The chain links TRBV2 to TRBJ1-2; D is ambiguous. V lost 3 bases and J lost 11, with 19 bases in between. Germline loops: CDR1 SNHLY, CDR2 FYNNEI. The CDR3 covers 14 residues.

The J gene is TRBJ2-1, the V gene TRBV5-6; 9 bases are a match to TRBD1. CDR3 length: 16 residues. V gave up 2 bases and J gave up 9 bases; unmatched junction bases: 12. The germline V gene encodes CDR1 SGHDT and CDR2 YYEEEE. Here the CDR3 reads CASSLFTGGLSSEQFF. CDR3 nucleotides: TGTGCCAGCAGCTTATTCACAGGGGGCTTAAGTAGTGAGCAGTTCTTC.

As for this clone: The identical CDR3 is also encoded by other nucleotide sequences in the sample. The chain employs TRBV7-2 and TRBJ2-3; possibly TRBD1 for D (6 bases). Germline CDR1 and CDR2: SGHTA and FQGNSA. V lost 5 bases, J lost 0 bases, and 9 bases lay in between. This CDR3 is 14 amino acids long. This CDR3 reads CASSLGASTDTQYF. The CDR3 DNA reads TGTGCCAGCAGCCTGGGGGCCAGCACAGATACGCAGTATTTT.

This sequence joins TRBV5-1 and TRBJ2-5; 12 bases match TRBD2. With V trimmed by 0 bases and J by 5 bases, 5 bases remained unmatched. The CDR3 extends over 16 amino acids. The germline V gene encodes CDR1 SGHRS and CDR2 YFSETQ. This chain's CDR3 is CASSLATSGGGETQYF. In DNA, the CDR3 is TGCGCCAGCAGCTTGGCGACTAGCGGGGGAGGGGAGACCCAGTACTTC.

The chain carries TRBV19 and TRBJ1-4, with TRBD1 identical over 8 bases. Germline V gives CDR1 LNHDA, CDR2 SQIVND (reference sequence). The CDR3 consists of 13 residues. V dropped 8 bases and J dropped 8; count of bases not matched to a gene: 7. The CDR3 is CASLDREYEKLFF. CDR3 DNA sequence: TGTGCCAGTTTGGACAGGGAGTACGAAAAACTGTTTTTT.